The 27 T cell receptor beta chains reported below all come from one sample, sequenced in a study of T cell clonality in common variable immunodeficiency. The data were produced by immunoSEQ multiplex PCR, yet TCRdb's version contains in-frame clones alone and is incomplete. The repertoire yields 40,000 or so clones, none seen only once; the top ten contain around 2.7%. Sequencing input: peripheral blood mononuclear cells. The receptor source for this set is a person aged 18 to 75 in good health.

This clone was recorded at least ten times. The DNA ends 3 residues before the CDR3 does, and the rest of the CDR3 is filled in from the germline J gene. J is TRBJ1-1 and V is TRBV6-1, with D possibly matching TRBD1 (5 bases). V lost 4 bases and J 2 bases, leaving 14 bases between the germline ends. The CDR3 loop spans 15 amino acids. The germline gives CDR1 MNHNS, CDR2 SASEGT. Partial CDR3 DNA: TGTGCCAGCAGTGCCCGACAGCTTTTAAACACTGAA. Protein sequence: CASSARQLLNTE. The full-length CDR3 reads as CASSARQLLNTEAFF.

This clone has a count of ten or more. The read gets to within 3 residues of the CDR3 end, and the germline J gene fills in the rest. V and J are TRBV4-1 and TRBJ2-1; D may be TRBD2 (6 bases). The CDR3 is 17 amino acids. Germline V gene lookup returns CDR1 MGHRA and CDR2 YSYEKL. V was trimmed by 3 bases and J by 4 bases, leaving 19 bases between them. This chain's CDR3 is CASSQGGARALYNEQFF. The covered CDR3 bases are TGCGCCAGCAGCCAGGGGGGAGCAAGGGCCTTGTACAATGAG.

This clone was observed many times. The CDR3 extends 3 residues past the end of the read, so its final part is completed from the germline J gene. V gene TRBV19 combines with J gene TRBJ1-5, with TRBD1 identical over 7 bases. After removal of 7 bases from V and 2 bases from J, the junction contained 5 bases not matched to a gene. The germline V gene has CDR1 LNHDA and CDR2 SQIVND (reference sequence). The CDR3 is made up of 14 amino acids. CDR3: CASNPGGGNQPQHF. Incomplete CDR3 DNA: TGTGCCAGTAACCCAGGGGGAGGCAATCAGCCC.

This clone was seen repeatedly, ten times or more. The covered CDR3 bases are TGTGCCTGGAGTCCACCGGGACTGGCTAGGATAGATACG. It specifies CAWSPPGLARIDT. The entire CDR3 reads CAWSPPGLARIDTQYF. The V gene is TRBV30, the J gene TRBJ2-3; D possibly corresponds to TRBD2 (6 bases). Read coverage stops 3 residues before the CDR3 terminus; the germline J gene supplies the remainder. This CDR3 comprises 16 residues. Between the trimmed V and J ends, which lost 2 bases and 5 bases, there was a span of 20 bases. The germline gives CDR1 GTSNPN, CDR2 SVGIG (reference sequence).

Ten or more counts support this clone. The read ends 3 residues before the CDR3 terminus; that terminus is restored from the germline J gene. The chain couples TRBV6-4 to TRBJ2-7, with D uncertain. CDR3 length equals 16 residues. V lost 8 bases, J lost 5 bases, and 25 bases lay in between. In germline, CDR1 is MRHNA, CDR2 SNTAGT. The CDR3 sequence: CASGPRVHPHDDEQYF. The sequenced part of the CDR3 DNA is TGTGCCAGCGGCCCAAGGGTCCACCCCCACGATGACGAG.

The table lists this clone with many counts. The read halts 3 residues ahead of the CDR3 end, with the missing end drawn from the germline J gene. V and J are TRBV29-1 and TRBJ2-3; perhaps D is TRBD1 or TRBD2 (5 bases each). The CDR3 is 12 amino acids. Germline V CDR1 and CDR2: SQVTM, ANQGSEA. Trimming took 5 bases from V and 6 from J, leaving 12 bases between them. Partial CDR3 DNA: TGCAGCGTTTTCATAGGGGAGGATACG. Protein: CSVFIGEDT. The complete CDR3 protein is CSVFIGEDTQYF.

This clone has ten or more counts. The read ends 3 residues before the CDR3 terminus; that terminus is restored from the germline J gene. The chain employs TRBV30 and TRBJ1-2; D may be TRBD1 (6 bases). The CDR3 runs 11 residues. Germline V lookup: CDR1 GTSNPN, CDR2 SVGIG (reference sequence). The chain's CDR3 is CASKGGKGYTF. The covered CDR3 bases are TGTGCCTCGAAAGGGGGAAAGGGC.

This clone was detected many times. From the germline J gene comes the end of the CDR3, since the read stops 3 residues before it. The chain combines TRBV7-6 with TRBJ1-6, with D possibly being TRBD1 (5 bases). The CDR3 has 13 residues. Per the germline V gene, CDR1 is SGHVS and CDR2 is FNYEAQ. The V end lost 4 bases, the J end lost 8 bases, and 9 bases lay between the germline ends. The part of the CDR3 DNA that was read is TGTGCCAGCAGCTCCCGGGGGGATTCACCC. Protein product: CASSSRGDSP. The whole CDR3 sequence reads CASSSRGDSPLHF.

To note about this clone: The read terminates 3 residues before the CDR3 end, so the remaining end is supplied by the germline J gene. This same CDR3 is encoded by further DNA sequences in the sample. This rearrangement joins TRBV6-1 to TRBJ1-1; possible D gene TRBD1, 5 bases. This CDR3 is 13 amino acids long. Germline V CDR1 and CDR2: MNHNS, SASEGT. CDR3 bases read: TGTGCCAGCAGTGAAGCGGGGGGGTACGAA. Translated, it gives CASSEAGGYE. The CDR3 reads in full as CASSEAGGYEAFF.

This clone has only a few counts. The read terminates 3 residues before the CDR3 end, so the remaining end is supplied by the germline J gene. The chain is built from TRBV18 and TRBJ1-5; 7 positions match TRBD1. The CDR3 runs to 14 residues. The V gene end was trimmed by 2 bases and the J gene end by 6 bases; junction bases not matched to a gene: 4. The germline CDR1 and CDR2 sequences are KGHSH and LQKENI. Partial CDR3 DNA: TGTGCCAGCTCACCATCAGGGGGGAGTCAGCCC. Its protein product is CASSPSGGSQP. The whole CDR3 region reads CASSPSGGSQPQHF.

At least ten counts were recorded for this clone. The read gets to within 3 residues of the CDR3 end, and the germline J gene fills in the rest. The chain carries TRBV9 and TRBJ2-1; TRBD2 aligns across 10 bases. V shed 3 bases, J shed 7 bases, and the junction held 7 bases outside the gene matches. Germline V gene lookup returns CDR1 SGDLS and CDR2 YYNGEE. CDR3 length equals 15 residues. CDR3 region: CASSASGSPGNEQFF. Partial CDR3 DNA: TGTGCCAGCAGCGCTAGCGGGAGCCCCGGGAATGAG.

The sample holds many counts of this clone. The CDR3 end lies 3 residues beyond the end of the read and is filled in from the germline J gene. The chain combines TRBV5-1 with TRBJ2-1, with 7 positions matching TRBD2. CDR3 size: 18 residues. The trim removed 0 bases at V and 4 bases at J, leaving 13 bases unmatched. Germline V lookup: CDR1 SGHRS, CDR2 YFSETQ. Partial CDR3 DNA: TGCGCCAGCAGCTTGGAGCCTCGTGGGCTAGCGGAATACAATGAG. Translated, it gives CASSLEPRGLAEYNE. The whole CDR3 sequence is CASSLEPRGLAEYNEQFF.

This clone was seen many times. The missing CDR3 end, 3 residues past where the read stops, is filled in from the germline J gene. The V and J genes are TRBV23-1 and TRBJ2-7, with a tentative D call TRBD1 (6 bases). TRBV23-1 is treated as an ORF (open reading frame) with a function not yet certain. CDR3 size: 14 residues. V shed 2 bases and J shed 2 bases, with 10 bases lying between them. The CDR3 is CASSQRTVAYEQYF. The CDR3 bases that were read are TGCGCCAGCAGTCAACGGACAGTCGCCTACGAG.

As concerns this clone: The read falls 3 residues short of the CDR3 end, and the missing part is taken from the germline J gene. This chain connects TRBV2 to TRBJ1-1; 9 bases are shared with TRBD1. Looked up from germline, CDR1 is SNHLY and CDR2 is FYNNEI. The V gene end was trimmed by 6 bases and the J gene end by 1 base; junction bases not matched to a gene: 0. The CDR3 totals 13 residues. Here the CDR3 reads CASRDRGNTEAFF. CDR3 bases read: TGTGCCAGCAGGGACAGGGGGAACACTGAA.

Of note for this clone: The DNA ends 3 residues before the CDR3 does, and the rest of the CDR3 is filled in from the germline J gene. The V and J genes are TRBV30 and TRBJ2-4, with a possible D match to TRBD1 (6 bases). Germline CDR1 reads GTSNPN; CDR2 reads SVGIG (reference sequence). This CDR3 spans 14 amino acids. Incomplete CDR3 DNA: TGTGCCTGGATTGGGTTTGGGGGCGGGTATGGT. Its translation is CAWIGFGGGYG. The CDR3 reads in full as CAWIGFGGGYGQYF. Complete variable domain (other parts from reference TRBV30 and TRBJ2-4): SQTIHQWPATLVQPVGSPLSLECTVEGTSNPNLYWYRQAAGRGLQLLFYSVGIGQISSEVPQNLSASRPQDRQFILSSKKLLLSDSGFYLCAWIGFGGGYGQYFGAGTRLSVL.

This clone occurred many times. The sequenced fragment ends 3 residues before the CDR3 boundary, so the rest is inferred from the germline J gene. The V and J genes are TRBV7-3 and TRBJ2-3; possible D gene TRBD1, 6 bases. This CDR3 is 13 amino acids long. Deletions cut 3 bases from V and 4 bases from J, with 8 bases between. Germline V gene sequence: CDR1 SGHTA, CDR2 FQGTGA. Incomplete CDR3 DNA: TGTGCCAGCAGCTTTACAGGGTCAGATACG. The encoded protein is CASSFTGSDT. The entire CDR3 sequence reads CASSFTGSDTQYF.

This clone was counted many times. The read halts 3 residues ahead of the CDR3 end, with the missing end drawn from the germline J gene. The chain carries TRBV29-1 and TRBJ2-3, with 7 bases matching TRBD2. The CDR3 consists of 15 residues. Germline V gene lookup returns CDR1 SQVTM and CDR2 ANQGSEA. The J segment lost 2 bases and the V segment lost 4 bases, leaving 9 bases of the junction unmatched. The DNA read from the CDR3 is TGCAGCGTTGCCCACCACGGGACTACCACAGATACG. Amino acid sequence: CSVAHHGTTTDT. In full, the CDR3 reads CSVAHHGTTTDTQYF.

There are many counts of this clone. The read ends 3 residues shy of where the CDR3 ends; the end is completed using the germline J gene. J is TRBJ2-2 and V is TRBV7-7; TRBD1 is a possible D gene (5 bases). Germline V gives CDR1 SSHAT, CDR2 FNYEAQ (reference sequence). The CDR3 has 14 amino acids. Deletions cut 1 base from V and 6 bases from J, with 9 bases between. The covered CDR3 bases are TGTGCCAGCAGCTTAGAGGTGACAGCCGGGGAG. It translates to CASSLEVTAGE. The complete CDR3 protein is CASSLEVTAGELFF.

This clone was observed many times. The covered CDR3 bases are TGTGCCAGCAGCCAAGATCAAGCAGGGTTGACGTCGAGCGGC. Its protein is CASSQDQAGLTSSG. The CDR3 in its entirety is CASSQDQAGLTSSGYTF. V and J are TRBV3-1 (or the pseudogene TRBV3-2) and TRBJ1-2, with D possibly being TRBD1 (5 bases). The read ends 3 residues shy of where the CDR3 ends; the end is completed using the germline J gene. The CDR3 covers 17 residues. CDR1 and CDR2 (germline): LGHDT, YNNKEL (reference sequence).

Points on this clone: The missing CDR3 end, 3 residues past where the read stops, is filled in from the germline J gene. The gene calls are TRBV10-2 and TRBJ1-5, with D tentatively TRBD1 (6 bases). The germline V gene has CDR1 WSHSY and CDR2 SAAADI. V lost 6 bases and J lost 3, with 9 bases in between. This CDR3 contains 13 residues. CDR3 amino acids: CASRGQTNQPQHF. The DNA read from the CDR3 is TGCGCCAGCAGAGGACAGACCAATCAGCCC.

This clone has only a few counts. The sequenced CDR3 bases are TGCAGTGCTCGTACGGCGCAGGGTATCAATGAG. Amino acid sequence: CSARTAQGINE. The complete CDR3 protein is CSARTAQGINEQFF. The gene calls are TRBV20-1 and TRBJ2-1; D is perhaps TRBD1 (5 bases). With the read ending 3 residues before the CDR3 end, the germline J gene is used to fill in that end. CDR1 is DFQATT, CDR2 SNEGSKA, per germline (reference sequence). Trimming removed 5 bases at V and 6 bases at J, with 17 bases between. This CDR3 spans 14 amino acids.

This clone was recorded many times. The read stops 3 residues short of the end of the CDR3; the missing end is completed from the germline J gene. The chain is built from TRBV29-1 and TRBJ2-3, with D unclear. Trimming stripped 7 bases from V and 6 bases from J, with 14 bases between. Per the germline V gene, CDR1 is SQVTM and CDR2 is ANQGSEA. There are 12 residues in the CDR3. This CDR3 is CSGSTSGDTQYF. The covered CDR3 bases are TGCAGCGGCTCGACTTCGGGTGATACG.

This clone has ten or more counts. The observed sequence ends 3 residues before the CDR3 terminus, with the missing tail filled in from the germline J gene. This sequence joins TRBV19 and TRBJ2-2; perhaps TRBD1 as D (5 bases). Per the germline V gene, CDR1 is LNHDA and CDR2 is SQIVND (reference sequence). The length of the CDR3 is 15 residues. Partial CDR3 DNA: TGTGCCAGTAGTATTCGAGCCAGGGTGAATGAAAAG. Translated: CASSIRARVNEK. The whole CDR3 is CASSIRARVNEKLFF.

This clone was seen a few times. Read coverage stops 3 residues before the CDR3 terminus; the germline J gene supplies the remainder. V usage is TRBV20-1 and J usage is TRBJ2-7; the match to TRBD1 covers 9 bases. The V segment lost 4 bases and the J segment 6 bases; nucleotides outside the gene matches: 16. The germline CDR1 and CDR2 sequences are DFQATT and SNEGSKA (reference sequence). The CDR3 contains 16 residues. CDR3 loop: CSATTGPRQGVGEQYF. The covered CDR3 bases are TGCAGTGCTACCACCGGCCCCCGACAGGGGGTGGGCGAG.

This clone was counted ten times or more. Read coverage stops 3 residues before the CDR3 terminus; the germline J gene supplies the remainder. The chain employs TRBV6-2 or TRBV6-3 and TRBJ2-3; 8 bases are shared with TRBD2. The CDR3 sequence is 13 residues long. Germline V CDR1 and CDR2: MNHEY, SVGEGT. The sequenced part of the CDR3 DNA is TGTGCCAGCAGCCTCGCGGGGGGAGAGACG. Protein product: CASSLAGGET. The entire CDR3 sequence reads CASSLAGGETQYF.

This clone was seen more than once but under ten times. This CDR3 is CASTPRAGGRYDYTF. CDR3 DNA, as far as it was read: TGTGCCAGTACCCCCCGGGCAGGGGGTAGGTACGAC. The chain links TRBV19 to TRBJ1-2, with 7 bases lining up with TRBD1. The CDR3 goes on 3 residues after the read ends, and that part is filled in from the germline J gene. Germline CDR1 reads LNHDA; CDR2 reads SQIVND (reference sequence). The CDR3 has 15 residues.

This clone came up many times. The read ends 3 residues early relative to the CDR3; the germline J gene fills the gap. The V and J genes are TRBV5-1 and TRBJ1-4; D possibly corresponds to TRBD1 (5 bases). Germline assignment: CDR1 SGHRS and CDR2 YFSETQ. The CDR3 has 14 amino acids. The V and J ends lost 4 bases and 8 bases respectively, with 15 bases between them. CDR3 amino acids: CASSKEGFGEKLFF. Incomplete CDR3 DNA: TGCGCCAGCAGCAAAGAGGGGTTCGGGGAAAAA.